This T cell receptor (beta chain) was observed in a study of T cells in narcolepsy. Study-wide results and caveats: Reportedly, autoreactive clonotypes were serially detected in patients' blood but not controls'.

Assay: immunoSEQ multiplex PCR; the TCRdb copy retains only in-frame clones and omits some. The sample lists some 32,000 clones; almost 80% were seen once. This clone appeared a single time. The antigen is not known. Trimming stripped 6 bases from V and 7 bases from J, with 25 bases between. The CDR3 consists of 17 residues. The germline V gene has CDR1 MNHEY and CDR2 SMNVEV (reference sequence). V and J are TRBV27 and TRBJ2-1; D is perhaps TRBD2 (9 bases). Sequenced: memory (CD45RA-) CD4+ T cells from blood. This TCR came from a human donor in good health. The CDR3 DNA is TGTGCCAGCAGGTCGCTTGCAGGGGGCGGGAGGGCTAATGAGCAGTTCTTC. It translates to CASRSLAGGGRANEQFF.